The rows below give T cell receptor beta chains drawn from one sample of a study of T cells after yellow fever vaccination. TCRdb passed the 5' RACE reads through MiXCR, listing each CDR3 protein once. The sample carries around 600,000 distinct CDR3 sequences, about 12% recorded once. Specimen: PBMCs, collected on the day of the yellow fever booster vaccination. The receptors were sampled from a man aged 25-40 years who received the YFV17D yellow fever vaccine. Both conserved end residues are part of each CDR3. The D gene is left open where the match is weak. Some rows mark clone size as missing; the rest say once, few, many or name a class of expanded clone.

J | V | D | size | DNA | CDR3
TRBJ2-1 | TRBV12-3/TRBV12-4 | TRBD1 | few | TGTGCCAGCATTGGCGTTGGCCGGGACAGCTACAATGAGCAGTTCTTC | CASIGVGRDSYNEQFF
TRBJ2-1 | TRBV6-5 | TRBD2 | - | TGTGCCAGCAGTTACGGTCCGGGAGGATACAATGAGCAGTTCTTC | CASSYGPGGYNEQFF
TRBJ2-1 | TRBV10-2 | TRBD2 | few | TGCGCCAGCAGTGAGCCGGCTAGCGGGAATTCCTACAATGAGCAGTTCTTC | CASSEPASGNSYNEQFF
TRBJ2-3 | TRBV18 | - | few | TGTGCCAGCTCACCACTCACGGCTAGCACAGATACGCAGTATTTT | CASSPLTASTDTQYF
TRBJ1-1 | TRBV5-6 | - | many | TGTGCCAGCAGCTTGGCGTGGGGGAACATCAGAGCTTTCTTT | CASSLAWGNIRAFF
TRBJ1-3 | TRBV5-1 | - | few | TGCGCCAGCAGCGCCGATGGAAACACCATATATTTT | CASSADGNTIYF
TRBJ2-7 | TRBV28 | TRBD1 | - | TGTGCCAGCAGAACCCGACAGGGCTACGAGCAGTACTTC | CASRTRQGYEQYF
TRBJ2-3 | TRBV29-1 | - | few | TGCAGCGGGCGGGGAAGTTCCGATACGCAGTATTTT | CSGRGSSDTQYF
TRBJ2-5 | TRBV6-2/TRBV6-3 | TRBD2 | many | TGTGCCAGCGGACGGGCTAGCGGGAACCTCGGAGAGACCCAGTACTTC | CASGRASGNLGETQYF
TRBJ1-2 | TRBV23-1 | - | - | TGCGCCAGCAGATTTGGTCCTAACTATGGCTACACCTTC | CASRFGPNYGYTF
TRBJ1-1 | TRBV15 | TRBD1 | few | TGTGCCACCTCGACAGGGGCGAACACTGAAGCTTTCTTT | CATSTGANTEAFF
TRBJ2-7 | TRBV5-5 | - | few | TGTGCCAGCAAACCGGACAACTACTACGAGCAGTACTTC | CASKPDNYYEQYF
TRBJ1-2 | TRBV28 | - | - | TGTGCCAGCAGTTCCCCCCCGGGGATGGGGTATGGCTACACCTTC | CASSSPPGMGYGYTF
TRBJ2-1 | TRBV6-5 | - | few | TGTGCCAGCAGTTACGGGACCAACAATGAGCAGTTCTTC | CASSYGTNNEQFF
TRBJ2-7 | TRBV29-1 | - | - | TGCAGCGTTGGGACAGGACTAGGTTCCTACGAGCAGTACTTC | CSVGTGLGSYEQYF
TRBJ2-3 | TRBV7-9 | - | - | TGTGCCAGCAGCCCCTATACCGGGAGCCCCACAGATACGCAGTATTTT | CASSPYTGSPTDTQYF
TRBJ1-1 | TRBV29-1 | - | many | TGCAGCGTTGAGGGGGCGAACACTGAAGCTTTCTTT | CSVEGANTEAFF
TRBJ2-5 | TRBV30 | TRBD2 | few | TGTGCCTGGGACCTCTGGACTAGCGGGAGATCTAGGGAGACCCAGTACTTC | CAWDLWTSGRSRETQYF
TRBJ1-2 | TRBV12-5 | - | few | TGTGCTAGTGGCCCGGGGAGCATCTCATATGGCTACACCTTC | CASGPGSISYGYTF
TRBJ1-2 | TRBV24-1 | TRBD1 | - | TGTGCCACCAGTGACCCTACCCGGACAGGGGCCGGTGGCTACACCTTC | CATSDPTRTGAGGYTF
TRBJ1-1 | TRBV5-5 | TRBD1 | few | TGTGCCAGCAGCGGAGGACAGGGGCACACTGAAGCTTTCTTT | CASSGGQGHTEAFF
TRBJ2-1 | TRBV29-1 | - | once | TGCAGCGTTGAAGTGGGTCGGGAGCAGTTCTTC | CSVEVGREQFF
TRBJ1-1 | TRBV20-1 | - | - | TGCAGTGCTACCGATGGACTGTTAGGAGCTTTCTTT | CSATDGLLGAFF
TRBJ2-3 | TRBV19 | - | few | TGTGCCAGTAGAGACAGAGCCACAGATACGCAGTATTTT | CASRDRATDTQYF
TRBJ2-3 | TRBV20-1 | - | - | TGCAGTGCCCCTTCCGAGAGGGCAGGCACGCAGTATTTT | CSAPSERAGTQYF
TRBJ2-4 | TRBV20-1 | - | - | TGCAGTGCGAAGGGGGAATTTGGCAAAAACATTCAGTACTTC | CSAKGEFGKNIQYF
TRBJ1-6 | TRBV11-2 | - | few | TGTGCCAGCAGCTTAGGAGGAGGGATCAAATCAGTATCCTATAATTCACCCCTCCACTTT | CASSLGGGIKSVSYNSPLHF
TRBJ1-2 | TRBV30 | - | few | TGTGCCTGGGATGACAAGGGACGCTATGGCTACACCTTC | CAWDDKGRYGYTF
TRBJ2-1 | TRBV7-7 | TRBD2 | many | TGTGCCAGCAGCTTAGTGTCTAGCGGGAGGGAGAATGAGCAGTTCTTC | CASSLVSSGRENEQFF
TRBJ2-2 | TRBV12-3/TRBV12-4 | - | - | TGTGCCAGCACCCCAGGGAGGGGGACCCCCGGGGAGCTGTTTTTT | CASTPGRGTPGELFF
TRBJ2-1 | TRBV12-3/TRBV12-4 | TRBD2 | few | TGTGCCAGCAGTGATACCGCAACTAGCGGACCCTACAATGAGCAGTTCTTC | CASSDTATSGPYNEQFF
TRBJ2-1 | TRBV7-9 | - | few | TGTGCCAGCAATCACCCGACCAACGGGGTCATCGAGCAGTTCTTC | CASNHPTNGVIEQFF
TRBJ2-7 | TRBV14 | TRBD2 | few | TGTGCCAGCAGCCGCCCGGGACTAGCCCACGAGCAGTACTTC | CASSRPGLAHEQYF
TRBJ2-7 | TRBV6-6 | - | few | TGTGCCAGCAGACAGGGTGGCATCTACGAGCAGTACTTC | CASRQGGIYEQYF
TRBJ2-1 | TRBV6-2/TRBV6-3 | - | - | TGTGCCAGCAGTTTTTTTAATGGTCGCATCGTTGGGCAGTTCTTC | CASSFFNGRIVGQFF
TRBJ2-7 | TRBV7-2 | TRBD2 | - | TGTGCCAGCAGCTTAGGCGGGAGTCTCTGCGAGCAGTACTTC | CASSLGGSLCEQYF
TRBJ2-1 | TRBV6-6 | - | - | TGTGCCAGCAGTTACTCTGGTGGACCTGAGCAGTTCTTC | CASSYSGGPEQFF
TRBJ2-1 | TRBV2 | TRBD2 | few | TGTGCCAGCATTAGGGAGGCGCTAGCGGACAATGAGCAGTTCTTC | CASIREALADNEQFF
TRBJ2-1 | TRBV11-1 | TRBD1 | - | TGTGCCAGCAGCCAGACAGGGGTTATCTACAATGAGCAGTTCTTC | CASSQTGVIYNEQFF
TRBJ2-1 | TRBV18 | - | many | TGTGCCAGCAGTCCCCCCGGAGTCAATGAGCAGTTCTTC | CASSPPGVNEQFF
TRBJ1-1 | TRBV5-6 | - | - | TGTGCCAGCAGCCTACAACAGGCTCTGGGGAACACTGAAGCTTTCTTT | CASSLQQALGNTEAFF
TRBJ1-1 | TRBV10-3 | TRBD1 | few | TGTGCCATCGGCGGACAGGGGAACACTGAAGCTTTCTTT | CAIGGQGNTEAFF
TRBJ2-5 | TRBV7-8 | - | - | TGTGCCAGCAGCCGAACGAGGGGGGTGTCGGAGACCCAGTACTTC | CASSRTRGVSETQYF
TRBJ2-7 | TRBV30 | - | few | TGTGCCTGGAGCCCCGCGGTGTACGAGCAGTACTTC | CAWSPAVYEQYF
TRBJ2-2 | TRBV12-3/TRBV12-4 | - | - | TGTGCCAGCAGTTCAGGGCACACCGGGGAGCTGTTTTTT | CASSSGHTGELFF
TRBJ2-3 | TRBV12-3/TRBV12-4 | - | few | TGTGCCAGCAGTTTACACCCTGTACCCACAGATACGCAGTATTTT | CASSLHPVPTDTQYF
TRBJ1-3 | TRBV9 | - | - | TGTGCCAGCAGCGTATGGGGGGCTGGAAACACCATATATTTT | CASSVWGAGNTIYF
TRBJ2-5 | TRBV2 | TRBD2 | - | TGTGCCAGCATACTAGCGGGAGTCCAAGAGACCCAGTACTTC | CASILAGVQETQYF
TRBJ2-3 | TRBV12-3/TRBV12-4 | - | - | TGTGCCAGCATCCCCCCAGGGAGCACAGATACGCAGTATTTT | CASIPPGSTDTQYF
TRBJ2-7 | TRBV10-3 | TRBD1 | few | TGTGCCATCGGACGGGACAGGGAATACGAGCAGTACTTC | CAIGRDREYEQYF
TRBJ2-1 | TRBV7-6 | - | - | TGTGCCAGCAGCTTCTCCCCCGGGGAGCGAAGCTCCTACAATGAGCAGTTCTTC | CASSFSPGERSSYNEQFF
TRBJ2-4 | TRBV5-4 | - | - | TGTGCCAGCAGCTCCATTCGGACAGAAAACATTCTGTACTTC | CASSSIRTENILYF